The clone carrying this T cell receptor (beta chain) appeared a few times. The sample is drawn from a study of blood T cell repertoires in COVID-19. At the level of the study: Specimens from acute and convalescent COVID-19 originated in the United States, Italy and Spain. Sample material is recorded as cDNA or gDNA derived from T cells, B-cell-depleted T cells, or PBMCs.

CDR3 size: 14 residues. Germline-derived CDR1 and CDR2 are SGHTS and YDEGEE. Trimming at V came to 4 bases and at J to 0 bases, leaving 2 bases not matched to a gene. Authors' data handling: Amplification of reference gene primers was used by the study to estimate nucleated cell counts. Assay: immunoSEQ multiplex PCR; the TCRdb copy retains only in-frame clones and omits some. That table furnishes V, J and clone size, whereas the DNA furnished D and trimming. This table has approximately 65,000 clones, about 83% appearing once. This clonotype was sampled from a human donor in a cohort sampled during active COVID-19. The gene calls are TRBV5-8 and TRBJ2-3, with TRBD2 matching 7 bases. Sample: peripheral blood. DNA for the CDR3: TGTGCCAGCAGCCTTAGCGGGAGCACAGATACGCAGTATTTT. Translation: CASSLSGSTDTQYF.